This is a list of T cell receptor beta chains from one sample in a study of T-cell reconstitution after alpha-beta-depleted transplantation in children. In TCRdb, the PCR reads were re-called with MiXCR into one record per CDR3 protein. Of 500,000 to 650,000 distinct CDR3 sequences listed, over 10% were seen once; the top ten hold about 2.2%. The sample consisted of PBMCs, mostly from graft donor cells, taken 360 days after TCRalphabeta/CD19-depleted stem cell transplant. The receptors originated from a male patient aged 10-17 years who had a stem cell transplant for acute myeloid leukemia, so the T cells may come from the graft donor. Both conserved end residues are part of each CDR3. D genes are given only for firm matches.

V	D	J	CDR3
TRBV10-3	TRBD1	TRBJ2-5	CAISELGTGLQETQYF
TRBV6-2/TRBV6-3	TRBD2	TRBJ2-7	CASRNMSGRTVYEQYF
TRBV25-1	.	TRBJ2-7	CASSPRALSFVYEQYF
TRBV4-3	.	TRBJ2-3	CASSQAAGATDTQYF
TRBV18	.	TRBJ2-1	CASSPPGALPYNEQFF
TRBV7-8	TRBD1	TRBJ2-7	CASSLGTGGFYEQYF
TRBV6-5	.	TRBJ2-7	CASSYSDRTYEQYF
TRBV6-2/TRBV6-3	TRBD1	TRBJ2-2	CASSYSRETGITGELFF
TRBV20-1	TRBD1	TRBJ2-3	CSASRRQGSDTQYF
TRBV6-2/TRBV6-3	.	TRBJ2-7	CASSRSGGSVEQYF
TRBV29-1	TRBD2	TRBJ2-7	CSVLPGGTYEQYF
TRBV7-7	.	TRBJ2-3	CASSLASNGGDTQYF
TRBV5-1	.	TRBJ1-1	CASSLSTIGETEAFF
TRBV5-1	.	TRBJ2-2	CASEQPNTGELFF
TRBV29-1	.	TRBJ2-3	CSVLGNADTQYF
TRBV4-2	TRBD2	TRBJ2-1	CASSQALAGGLYEQFF
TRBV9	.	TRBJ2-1	CASSGAPRRYNEQFF
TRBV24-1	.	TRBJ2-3	CATSDFKGDTQYF
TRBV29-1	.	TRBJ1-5	CSLSERNQPQHF
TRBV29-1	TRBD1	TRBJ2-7	CSVEASTGLHEQYF
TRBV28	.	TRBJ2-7	CASTEPRGAYEQYF
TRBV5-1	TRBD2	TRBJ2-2	CASSPTSGSFAGELFF
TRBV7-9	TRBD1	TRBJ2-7	CASSPRGQGYEQYF
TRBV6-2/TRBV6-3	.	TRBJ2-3	CATGDWGATDTQYF
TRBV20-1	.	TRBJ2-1	CSASFADNQQFF
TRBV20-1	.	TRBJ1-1	CSASRVSGELITEAFF
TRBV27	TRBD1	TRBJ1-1	CASSLISGQGARSTEAFF
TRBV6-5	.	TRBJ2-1	CASSSISWRERDNEQFF
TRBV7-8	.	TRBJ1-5	CASSPKGTVHNQPQHF
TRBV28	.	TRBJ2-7	CASSHDREQYF
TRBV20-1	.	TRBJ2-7	CSASGVVALYEQYF
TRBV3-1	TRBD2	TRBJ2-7	CASSPYLAGDYEQYF
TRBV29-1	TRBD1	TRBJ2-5	CSVAGTGTLYF
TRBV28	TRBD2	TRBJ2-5	CASSWGLDGGTQYF
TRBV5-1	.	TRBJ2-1	CASSTGLLNEQFF
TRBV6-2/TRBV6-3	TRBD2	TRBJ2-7	CASTSSSGNPHEQYF
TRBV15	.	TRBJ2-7	CATSRDEAAYEQYF